A selection of T cell receptor beta chains follows, all from one sample in a study of shared clonotypes between healthy human individuals. Data came from immunoSEQ multiplex PCR; TCRdb stores just in-frame clones and leaves some out. The sample lists about 680,000 clones; just over 90% were seen once. Sequenced: naive CD8+ T cells sorted from blood. The receptors were sampled from a man younger than 40 in good health. The CDR3 runs from the conserved cysteine through the conserved F or W. D genes are given only for firm matches. Size values are once, few and many counts, or a class for expanded clones, and some rows have none.

d_gene,v_gene,j_gene,len,abundance,CDR3nt,CDR3aa
TRBD2,TRBV9,TRBJ2-7,15,.,TGTGCCAGCAGCCCCCGACCCGGGGGGGCCTACGAGCAGTACTTC,CASSPRPGGAYEQYF
.,TRBV11-2,TRBJ2-1,19,.,TGTGCCAGCAGCTTCGGCAGAAGGCGGGATTTAAAGCACTACAATGAGCAGTTCTTC,CASSFGRRRDLKHYNEQFF
.,TRBV11-2,TRBJ2-7,13,.,TGTGCCAGCAGACTGAGGCTAGCGTACGAGCAGTACTTC,CASRLRLAYEQYF
.,TRBV12-2,TRBJ2-7,13,.,TGTGCAAGGATGACAGGGGGCGACTACGAGCAGTACTTC,CARMTGGDYEQYF
TRBD2,TRBV19,TRBJ2-7,15,.,TGTGCCAGTAGTATAGGAACTAGCGGGACCTACGAGCAGTACTTC,CASSIGTSGTYEQYF
.,TRBV10-1,TRBJ2-7,15,.,TGCGCCAGCAGTGAATTCGCGGCCAGGAACTACGAGCAGTACTTC,CASSEFAARNYEQYF
.,TRBV7-9,TRBJ2-2,12,.,TGTGCCAGCAGCTTACTAGCGGGGGAGCTGTTTTTT,CASSLLAGELFF
TRBD1,TRBV5-6,TRBJ1-1,18,.,TGTGCCAGCACTCCGGAAGGTTTAGGTACAGGGGTGAACACTGAAGCTTTCTTT,CASTPEGLGTGVNTEAFF
TRBD2,TRBV15,TRBJ2-2,17,.,TGTGCCACCAGCAGAGAGGGAAGACTAGCCTACACCGGGGAGCTGTTTTTT,CATSREGRLAYTGELFF
.,TRBV4-1,TRBJ2-7,13,.,TGCGCCAGCAGCCAGGGACTTTACTACGAGCAGTACTTC,CASSQGLYYEQYF
.,TRBV7-6,TRBJ2-5,13,.,TGTGCCAGCAGCCCTCCAACTCGGGAGACCCAGTACTTC,CASSPPTRETQYF
.,TRBV6-1,TRBJ2-7,14,few,TGTGCCAGCAGTGAAGTAGTAGGTACCTACGAGCAGTACTTC,CASSEVVGTYEQYF